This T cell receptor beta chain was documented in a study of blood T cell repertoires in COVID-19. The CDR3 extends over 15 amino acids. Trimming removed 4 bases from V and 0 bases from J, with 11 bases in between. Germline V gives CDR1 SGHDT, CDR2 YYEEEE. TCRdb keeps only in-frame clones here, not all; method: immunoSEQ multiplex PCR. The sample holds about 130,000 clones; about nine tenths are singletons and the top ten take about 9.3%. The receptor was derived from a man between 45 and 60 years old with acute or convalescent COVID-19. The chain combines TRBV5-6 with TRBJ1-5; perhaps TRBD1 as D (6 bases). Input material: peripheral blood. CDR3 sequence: CASSHGQLSNQPQHF. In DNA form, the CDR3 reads TGTGCCAGCAGCCATGGACAGCTTAGCAATCAGCCCCAGCATTTT.